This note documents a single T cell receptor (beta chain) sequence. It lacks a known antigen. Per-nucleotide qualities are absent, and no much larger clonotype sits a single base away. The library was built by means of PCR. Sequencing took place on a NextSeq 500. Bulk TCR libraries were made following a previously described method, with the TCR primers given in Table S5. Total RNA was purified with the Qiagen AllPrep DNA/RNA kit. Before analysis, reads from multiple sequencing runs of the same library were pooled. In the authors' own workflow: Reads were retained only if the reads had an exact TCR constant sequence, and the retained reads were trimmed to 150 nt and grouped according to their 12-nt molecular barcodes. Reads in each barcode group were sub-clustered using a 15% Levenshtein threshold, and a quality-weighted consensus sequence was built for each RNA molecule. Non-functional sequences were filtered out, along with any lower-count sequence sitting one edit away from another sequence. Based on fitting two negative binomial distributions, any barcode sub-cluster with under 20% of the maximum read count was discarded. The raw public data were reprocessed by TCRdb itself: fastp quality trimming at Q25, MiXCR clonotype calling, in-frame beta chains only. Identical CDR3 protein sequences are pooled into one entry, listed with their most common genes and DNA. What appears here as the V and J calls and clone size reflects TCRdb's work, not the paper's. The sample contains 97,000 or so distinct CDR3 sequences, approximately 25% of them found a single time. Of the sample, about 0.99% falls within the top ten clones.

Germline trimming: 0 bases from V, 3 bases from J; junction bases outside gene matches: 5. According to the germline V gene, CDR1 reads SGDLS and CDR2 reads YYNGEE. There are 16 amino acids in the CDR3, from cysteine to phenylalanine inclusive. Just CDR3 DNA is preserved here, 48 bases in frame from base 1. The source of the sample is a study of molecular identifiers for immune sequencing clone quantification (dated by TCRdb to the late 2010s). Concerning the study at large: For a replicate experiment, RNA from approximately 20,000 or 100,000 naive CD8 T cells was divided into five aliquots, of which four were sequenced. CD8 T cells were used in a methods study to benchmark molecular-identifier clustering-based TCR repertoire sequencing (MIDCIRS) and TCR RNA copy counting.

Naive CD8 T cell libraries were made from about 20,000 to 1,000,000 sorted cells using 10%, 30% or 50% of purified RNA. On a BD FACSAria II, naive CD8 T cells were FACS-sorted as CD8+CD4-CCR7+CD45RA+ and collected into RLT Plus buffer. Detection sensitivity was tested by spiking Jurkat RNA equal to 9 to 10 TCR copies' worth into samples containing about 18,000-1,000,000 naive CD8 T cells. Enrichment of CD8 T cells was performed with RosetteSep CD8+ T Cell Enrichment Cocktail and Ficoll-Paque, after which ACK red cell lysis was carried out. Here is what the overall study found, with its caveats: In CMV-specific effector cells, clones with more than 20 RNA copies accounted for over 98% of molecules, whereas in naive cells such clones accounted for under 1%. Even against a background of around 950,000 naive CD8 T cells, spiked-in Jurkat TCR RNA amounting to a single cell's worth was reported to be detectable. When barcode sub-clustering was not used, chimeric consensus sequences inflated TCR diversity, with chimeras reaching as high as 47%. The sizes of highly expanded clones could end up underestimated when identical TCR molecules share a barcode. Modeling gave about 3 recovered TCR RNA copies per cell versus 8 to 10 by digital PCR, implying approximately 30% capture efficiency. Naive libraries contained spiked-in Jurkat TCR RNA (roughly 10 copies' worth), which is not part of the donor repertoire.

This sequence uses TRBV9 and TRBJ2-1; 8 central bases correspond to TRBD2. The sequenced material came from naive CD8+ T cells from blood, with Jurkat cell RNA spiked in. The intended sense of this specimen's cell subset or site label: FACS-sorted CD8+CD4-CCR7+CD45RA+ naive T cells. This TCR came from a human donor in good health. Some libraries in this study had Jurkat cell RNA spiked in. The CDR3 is CASSVEQLAVYNEQFF. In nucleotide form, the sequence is TGTGCCAGCAGCGTAGAACAACTAGCGGTCTACAATGAGCAGTTCTTC.